This T cell receptor (beta chain) was recorded in a study of a mutant IDH1 vaccine in newly diagnosed glioma. The wider study: Before enrollment, the patients had been treated with radiotherapy alone, temozolomide alone, or both together. Most of them had received both. Regarding the study as a whole: Pseudoprogression seemingly bore no relation to changes in top peripheral T cell clonotypes.

The table came from immunoSEQ multiplex PCR; TCRdb's copy has only in-frame clones and leaves some out. The sample lists some 50,000 clones, roughly 92% seen once, with less than 2.5% in the top ten. This clone was seen once. Its antigen remains unidentified. Time point: week 35, safety follow-up. Each vaccine dose was 300 ug of mutant IDH1 20-mer peptide, with topical imiquimod. J was trimmed by 10 bases and V by 0 bases; bases with no gene match: 3. The CDR3 contains 14 residues. Germline CDR1 SGHTA, CDR2 FQGTGA. The gene calls are TRBV7-3 and TRBJ1-6; the match to TRBD1 covers 7 bases. Sequenced material: PBMCs, taken from a glioma patient whose treatment included an IDH1 peptide vaccine. The receptor's source is a man over 45 with glioma. CDR3 bases: TGTGCCAGCAGCTTAACGTCAGGGGGATCACCCCTCCACTTT. Protein sequence: CASSLTSGGSPLHF.